This entry lists 24 T cell receptor beta chains sequenced from one sample in a study of identical twins. TCRdb redid the calling of the 5' RACE reads with MiXCR, one entry per CDR3 protein. The profile shows around 1.7 million distinct CDR3 sequences, about 31% of them singletons. The sequenced material came from cord blood. These receptors came from a newborn girl in good health.

V usage is TRBV11-1 and J usage is TRBJ2-1, with D perhaps matching TRBD2 (5 bases). This CDR3 is 15 amino acids long. V was pared by 1 base and J by 7 bases, with 14 bases between. Germline CDR1 reads SGHAT; CDR2 reads FQDESV (reference sequence). CDR3: CASSLGDYLANEQFF. The CDR3 nucleotides read TGTGCCAGCAGCTTAGGAGATTACTTAGCGAATGAGCAGTTCTTC.

This sequence joins TRBV21-1 and TRBJ2-1; the table's D call of TRBD2 was not tested on the DNA. TRBV21-1 is a documented pseudogene. The CDR3 has 13 amino acids. CDR3 coding DNA: TGTGCCAGCGGGGGACTACCCCACAATGAGCAGTTCTTC. It codes for CASGGLPHNEQFF.

This clonotype was detected only a few times. The chain links TRBV14 to TRBJ2-7, with 14 bases fitting TRBD2. The CDR3 runs 15 residues. Germline CDR1 and CDR2: SGHDN and FVKESK. Trimming cost V 3 bases and J 5 bases; bases outside gene matches: 3. The CDR3 is CASSQTSGGANEQYF. Written as DNA, the CDR3 is TGTGCCAGCAGCCAGACTAGCGGGGGGGCTAACGAGCAGTACTTC.

The chain uses TRBV6-1 and TRBJ2-1; TRBD1 matches 8 bases. V gave up 3 bases and J gave up 2 bases; unmatched junction bases: 6. The germline gives CDR1 MNHNS, CDR2 SASEGT. The CDR3 is 16 residues long. CDR3 amino acids: CASSDSDRGAYNEQFF. For the CDR3, the DNA is TGTGCCAGCAGTGATTCCGACAGGGGAGCCTACAATGAGCAGTTCTTC.

This clonotype was found a few times. The J gene is TRBJ2-7, the V gene TRBV7-2, with TRBD1 as a possible D gene (5 bases). Germline CDR1 reads SGHTA; CDR2 reads FQGNSA. CDR3 size: 15 residues. V lost 3 bases to trimming and J lost 3 bases, with 15 bases between them. CDR3 in DNA: TGTGCCAGCAGCTTCAGAGTAGGGGCGGACTACGAGCAGTACTTC. Translated, it gives CASSFRVGADYEQYF.

This clonotype has just a few counts. The rearrangement uses TRBV15 and TRBJ1-2; D unresolved. Germline V gene lookup returns CDR1 LNHNV and CDR2 YYDKDF (reference sequence). The V gene lost 3 bases and the J gene lost 5 bases, with 13 bases spanning the gap. The CDR3 sequence is 14 residues long. In DNA, the CDR3 is TGTGCCACCAGCAGGACCAAAAATGGGTATGGCTACACCTTC. It encodes CATSRTKNGYGYTF.

In its sample, this clonotype was seen many times. A read error may produce the germline difference seen at one junction end. The chain carries TRBV6-1 and TRBJ1-2; tentative D call: TRBD1 (6 bases). The CDR3 spans 12 residues. Per the germline V gene, CDR1 is MNHNS and CDR2 is SASEGT. CDR3 coding DNA: TGTGCCAGCAGCGAAGGACAGTATGGCTACACCTTC. Protein: CASSEGQYGYTF.

V is TRBV29-1 and J is TRBJ1-4; TRBD1 agrees at 8 bases. Trimming took 6 bases from V and 12 from J; bases not matched to a gene: 27. CDR1 is SQVTM and CDR2 is ANQGSEA in the germline V gene. CDR3 length: 18 amino acids. The CDR3 reads CSVYNPVGTGGGYEELFF. In nucleotides, the CDR3 is TGCAGCGTATACAACCCCGTCGGGACAGGAGGAGGATACGAAGAACTGTTTTTT.

V gene TRBV18 combines with J gene TRBJ2-1; TRBD2 matches at 10 bases. CDR1 is KGHSH, CDR2 LQKENI, per germline. The CDR3 length is 15 residues. The V and J ends lost 0 bases and 7 bases, in that order; junction bases with no gene match: 3. The CDR3 sequence: CASSPPASGGNEQFF. The CDR3, as DNA: TGTGCCAGCTCACCACCGGCTAGCGGGGGAAATGAGCAGTTCTTC.

This clonotype was picked up a small number of times. This rearrangement joins TRBV21-1 to TRBJ2-1; TRBD2, the D gene given by the table, was not confirmed from the DNA. TRBV21-1 is a listed pseudogene. The CDR3 is 17 residues long. As DNA, the CDR3 is TGTGCCAGCAGCAAAGCGCAGGGACTAGCGGCCTACAATGAGCAGTTCTTC. Translated, it gives CASSKAQGLAAYNEQFF.

The chain couples TRBV24-1 to TRBJ2-5; TRBD1 might be the D (5 bases). V lost 5 bases, J lost 0 bases, and 12 bases lay in between. The CDR3 has 15 residues. Germline assignment: CDR1 KGHDR and CDR2 SFDVKD. The DNA for the CDR3 is TGTGCCACCAGTGCCCTAGACAGTGACCAAGAGACCCAGTACTTC. This sequence encodes CATSALDSDQETQYF.

This clonotype has only a few counts. The V call is TRBV20-1, the J call TRBJ2-3, with a possible D match to TRBD1 (5 bases). V lost 3 bases and J lost 6, with 13 bases in between. Looked up from germline, CDR1 is DFQATT and CDR2 is SNEGSKA (reference sequence). The CDR3 runs 13 residues. In nucleotides, the CDR3 is TGCAGTGCTAGCCCGGTGGGGCTTGATACGCAGTATTTT. Residues: CSASPVGLDTQYF.

This clonotype was counted between two and nine times. This chain uses TRBV5-1 with TRBJ1-2, with 7 nucleotides matching TRBD1. CDR3 length equals 16 residues. In germline, CDR1 is SGHRS, CDR2 YFSETQ. V dropped 6 bases and J dropped 3; count of bases not matched to a gene: 14. In DNA form, the CDR3 reads TGCGCCAGCAAGTATCGTGAGGGGGCGCGGCACTATGGCTACACCTTC. Its protein is CASKYREGARHYGYTF. The full variable domain, completed using reference TRBV5-1 and TRBJ1-2, is KAGVTQTPRYLIKTRGQQVTLSCSPISGHRSVSWYQQTPGQGLQFLFEYFSETQRNKGNFPGRFSGRQFSNSRSEMNVSTLELGDSALYLCASKYREGARHYGYTFGSGTRLTVV.

The chain links TRBV12-5 to TRBJ2-1; 12 bases align to TRBD2. V was pared by 5 bases and J by 2 bases, with 4 bases of the junction left unmatched. The CDR3 spans 16 residues. Germline assignment: CDR1 LGHNT and CDR2 FRNRAP. The CDR3 DNA reads TGTGCTAGTGGTCCAAGGACTAGCGGGACCTACAATGAGCAGTTCTTC. Its translation is CASGPRTSGTYNEQFF.

This clonotype was observed a few times. The gene calls are TRBV5-1 and TRBJ2-1; the D is unclear. Trimming cost V 4 bases and J 5 bases, with 16 bases left between them. The germline V gene has CDR1 SGHRS and CDR2 YFSETQ. The CDR3 is made up of 15 amino acids. Here the CDR3 DNA reads TGCGCCAGCAGCCCGCTAGAGACAAGCCACAATGAGCAGTTCTTC. Its protein is CASSPLETSHNEQFF.

This clonotype was seen a few times. The genes are TRBV20-1 and TRBJ2-7; D is ambiguous. Trimming pared 2 bases from V and 2 bases from J, leaving 13 bases between. This CDR3 contains 14 residues. Germline loops: CDR1 DFQATT, CDR2 SNEGSKA (reference sequence). The CDR3 coding sequence is TGCAGTGCTAGATTCTCCGGCCTTACCTACGAGCAGTACTTC. It encodes CSARFSGLTYEQYF.

V gene TRBV20-1 combines with J gene TRBJ2-1, with 12 bases fitting TRBD2. CDR1 DFQATT and CDR2 SNEGSKA come from the germline V gene (reference sequence). With V trimmed by 3 bases and J by 9 bases, 6 bases remained unmatched. There are 14 residues in the CDR3. In DNA, the CDR3 is TGCAGTGCTAGGCTAGCGGGGGGGCGAGGTGAGCAGTTCTTC. Translation: CSARLAGGRGEQFF.

This clonotype has only a few counts. The genes are TRBV5-5 and TRBJ2-7, with D perhaps matching TRBD1 or TRBD2 (5 bases each). Germline CDR1 reads SGHKS; CDR2 reads YYEKEE (reference sequence). The CDR3 has 15 residues. V dropped 4 bases and J dropped 0 bases, with 14 bases sitting between them. As DNA, the CDR3 is TGTGCCAGCAGCCAGACAGCGGCTAGCTCCTACGAGCAGTACTTC. Translating it yields CASSQTAASSYEQYF.

The chain has TRBV20-1 and TRBJ2-5; D perhaps matches TRBD1 (6 bases). Matching the DNA end better, TRBJ2-7 makes the J call doubtful. This CDR3 has 12 residues. CDR1 DFQATT and CDR2 SNEGSKA come from the germline V gene (reference sequence). In DNA, the CDR3 is TGCAGTCCCCCCACACGGGACAACGAGCAGTACTTC. It codes for CSPPTRDNEQYF.

This clonotype was seen a few times. The chain links TRBV20-1 to TRBJ1-2; no definite D call. V lost 6 bases and J 6 bases, leaving 5 bases between the germline ends. This CDR3 comprises 9 residues. Germline CDR1 is DFQATT and CDR2 is SNEGSKA (reference sequence). The CDR3 bases are TGCAGTGCCTATAATGGCTACACCTTC. This encodes CSAYNGYTF.

This chain connects TRBV2 to TRBJ2-5; D is possibly TRBD2 (6 bases). The CDR3 is 11 residues long. Germline CDR1 is SNHLY and CDR2 is FYNNEI. V lost 6 bases and J 9 bases, leaving 11 bases between the germline ends. CDR3 in amino acids: CASSGGNPQYF. The CDR3 coding sequence is TGTGCCAGCAGCGGAGGGAATCCCCAGTACTTC.

In this sample, this clonotype turned up once. A junction boundary mismatches the germline segment, possibly from a read error. The chain has TRBV3-1 and TRBJ1-6, with 8 bases aligning to TRBD1. This CDR3 has 15 residues. Germline V CDR1 and CDR2: LGHDT, YNNKEL (reference sequence). The CDR3 loop is CASSLGQGVDSPPHF. The CDR3 bases are TGTGCCAGCAGCCTCGGACAGGGTGTAGATTCACCCCCCCACTTT.

This clonotype was observed at least ten times. The chain carries TRBV25-1 and TRBJ1-2; D gene ambiguous. CDR3 length equals 12 residues. V lost 0 bases and J lost 7, with 6 bases in between. Germline V gives CDR1 MGHDK, CDR2 SYGVNS. CDR3 protein: CASSEYEVGYTF. In DNA form, the CDR3 reads TGTGCCAGCAGTGAATACGAGGTTGGCTACACCTTC.

This clonotype has a single count. The chain carries TRBV3-1 and TRBJ2-1; TRBD2 is a possible D gene (6 bases). Trimming took 4 bases from V and 1 from J, leaving 14 bases between them. From germline, CDR1 is LGHDT and CDR2 YNNKEL (reference sequence). There are 16 residues in the CDR3. The CDR3 loop reads CASSPRRRGSYNEQFF. CDR3 DNA sequence: TGTGCCAGCAGCCCCAGGAGGCGGGGTTCCTACAATGAGCAGTTCTTC.